This entry lists 27 T cell receptor beta chains sequenced from one sample in a study of blood T cell repertoires in COVID-19. Profiling relied on immunoSEQ multiplex PCR, and the TCRdb table lists in-frame clones only, not all of them. The profile covers some 10,000 clones, with about 88% appearing a single time and around a fifth taken by the ten largest. The sample was peripheral blood. The receptors here all came from a woman aged 55-70 years with active COVID-19.

This clone was detected only a few times. The chain carries TRBV2 and TRBJ1-6; tentatively, D is TRBD1 (6 bases). CDR3 length equals 14 residues. The V gene's germline CDR1 is SNHLY and CDR2 FYNNEI. Between the trimmed V and J ends, which lost 8 bases and 7 bases, there was a span of 15 bases. The CDR3 bases are TGTGCCAGCGGGATCAGGGGAAGGAATTCACCCCTCCACTTT. This sequence encodes CASGIRGRNSPLHF.

On this clone: One end of the junction varies from germline; a read error may be responsible. The rearrangement uses TRBV5-1 and TRBJ2-3, with 11 nucleotides matching TRBD2. Germline lookup yields CDR1 SGHRS and CDR2 YFSETQ. This CDR3 is 16 amino acids long. CDR3 coding DNA: TGCGCCAGCAGCCCCGGGGTAGCGGGGGGGCAAGATGCGCAGTATTTT. It yields the protein CASSPGVAGGQDAQYF.

The V and J genes are TRBV5-6 and TRBJ2-3, with D uncertain. Germline V gene sequence: CDR1 SGHDT, CDR2 YYEEEE. This CDR3 comprises 14 residues. V gave up 5 bases and J gave up 2 bases, with 12 bases separating them. CDR3 nucleotides: TGTGCCAGCAGTTTCACGTGGCCCACAGATACGCAGTATTTT. Encoded protein: CASSFTWPTDTQYF. Full variable domain (rest looked up from reference TRBV5-6 and TRBJ2-3): DAGVTQSPTHLIKTRGQQVTLRCSPKSGHDTVSWYQQALGQGPQFIFQYYEEEERQRGNFPDRFSGHQFPNYSSELNVNALLLGDSALYLCASSFTWPTDTQYFGPGTRLTVL.

By share, this clone ranks as large (0.1 to 1%). The chain employs TRBV28 and TRBJ1-1; D is uncertain. This CDR3 comprises 17 residues. Per germline, CDR1 MDHEN and CDR2 SYDVKM. The V and J ends lost 4 bases and 1 base respectively, with 19 bases between them. As DNA, the CDR3 is TGTGCCAGCAGTTACCCCTTCCGGGGAAATGAGAACACTGAAGCTTTCTTT. Its protein is CASSYPFRGNENTEAFF.

The chain is built from TRBV4-2 and TRBJ2-1, with D unresolved. The CDR3 runs 16 residues. Per germline, CDR1 LGHNA and CDR2 YNFKEQ. Trimming cost V 3 bases and J 6 bases, with 18 bases left between them. As DNA, the CDR3 is TGTGCCAGCAGCCAGCCCCGAGCCAGAGGCGCCAATGAGCAGTTCTTC. It codes for CASSQPRARGANEQFF.

This clone was counted only a few times. The chain uses TRBV19 and TRBJ1-5; TRBD1 aligns across 9 bases. This CDR3 is 14 amino acids long. The V gene's germline CDR1 is LNHDA and CDR2 SQIVND (reference sequence). V shed 5 bases and J 7 bases; nucleotides not matched to a gene: 6. In DNA, the CDR3 is TGTGCCAGTAGTCTCCGGGGACAGGGACAGCCCCAGCATTTT. This encodes CASSLRGQGQPQHF.

The rearrangement links TRBV18 to TRBJ2-2; no definite D call. The germline V gene has CDR1 KGHSH and CDR2 LQKENI. CDR3 size: 14 residues. Between the trimmed V and J ends, which lost 5 bases and 2 bases, there was a span of 9 bases. CDR3 sequence reads: CASSIVTNTGELFF. The CDR3 bases are TGTGCCAGCTCAATAGTCACTAACACCGGGGAGCTGTTTTTT.

This clone occurred once. This chain links TRBV4-1 with TRBJ1-1; D is uncertain. The CDR3 totals 14 residues. Germline values: CDR1 MGHRA, CDR2 YSYEKL. Trimming took off 0 bases at V and 6 bases at J, with 11 bases between the two ends. The CDR3 nucleotides read TGCGCCAGCAGCCAAGATCTGGGCCCCGCTGAAGCTTTCTTT. The encoded protein is CASSQDLGPAEAFF.

The genes are TRBV10-1 and TRBJ1-3; D gene ambiguous. The germline CDR1 and CDR2 sequences are WNHNN and SYGVQD (reference sequence). There are 14 residues in the CDR3. V lost 10 bases and J lost 0, with 13 bases in between. The CDR3 DNA reads TGCGCCACCCAACCGGTCGTCTCTGGAAACACCATATATTTT. Translating gives CATQPVVSGNTIYF.

V is TRBV5-4 and J is TRBJ2-1; 11 bases line up with TRBD2. CDR1 is SGHNT and CDR2 is YYREEE in the germline V gene (reference sequence). The CDR3 contains 15 residues. Unmatched junction bases numbered 10, after V lost 5 bases and J lost 9 bases. The CDR3 here is CASRTTSGITGEQFF. The DNA of the CDR3 is TGTGCCAGCAGGACGACTAGCGGGATAACGGGTGAGCAGTTCTTC. Based on the CDR3 plus reference TRBV5-4 and TRBJ2-1, the full variable domain is ETGVTQSPTHLIKTRGQQVTLRCSSQSGHNTVSWYQQALGQGPQFIFQYYREEENGRGNFPPRFSGLQFPNYSSELNVNALELDDSALYLCASRTTSGITGEQFFGPGTRLTVL.

In this sample, this clone turned up once. The chain carries TRBV11-2 and TRBJ1-4; D not certain. This CDR3 contains 15 residues. In germline, CDR1 is SGHAT, CDR2 FQNNGV. With 3 bases removed from V and 4 bases from J, the gap between germline ends came to 12 bases. For the CDR3, the DNA is TGTGCCAGCAGCTTCAACCCGACACGTAATGAAAAACTGTTTTTT. Translating it yields CASSFNPTRNEKLFF.

This chain joins TRBV7-8 and TRBJ2-1, with D perhaps TRBD2 (5 bases). The CDR3 totals 16 residues. V was pared by 8 bases and J by 0 bases, with 17 bases between. From germline, CDR1 is SGHVS and CDR2 FQNEAQ. The CDR3 DNA sequence: TGTGCCAGCCTAGACGGAATAGCGAGCTCCTACAATGAGCAGTTCTTC. It yields the protein CASLDGIASSYNEQFF. Full variable domain (rest looked up from reference TRBV7-8 and TRBJ2-1): GAGVSQSPRYKVAKRGQDVALRCDPISGHVSLFWYQQALGQGPEFLTYFQNEAQLDKSGLPSDRFFAERPEGSVSTLKIQRTQQEDSAVYLCASLDGIASSYNEQFFGPGTRLTVL.

The chain carries TRBV5-6 and TRBJ2-5, with 10 nucleotides matching TRBD2. The CDR3 runs 17 residues. Germline V CDR1 and CDR2: SGHDT, YYEEEE. J lost 4 bases, V lost 7 bases, and 16 bases had no gene match. Here the CDR3 DNA reads TGTGCCAGCCTGGGGCTAGCGGGAGTATTGGTCGGAGAGACCCAGTACTTC. Protein product: CASLGLAGVLVGETQYF. Full variable domain (remainder filled in from reference TRBV5-6 and TRBJ2-5): DAGVTQSPTHLIKTRGQQVTLRCSPKSGHDTVSWYQQALGQGPQFIFQYYEEEERQRGNFPDRFSGHQFPNYSSELNVNALLLGDSALYLCASLGLAGVLVGETQYFGPGTRLLVL.

This chain links TRBV5-1 with TRBJ2-3, with 8 positions matching TRBD1. Looked up from germline, CDR1 is SGHRS and CDR2 is YFSETQ. Trimming took 4 bases from V and 4 from J; bases not matched to a gene: 5. The CDR3 sequence is 14 residues long. The CDR3 region is CASSPTGVADTQYF. Written as DNA, the CDR3 is TGCGCCAGCAGCCCGACAGGGGTTGCAGATACGCAGTATTTT.

This chain joins TRBV18 and TRBJ1-1; no clear D gene. Trimming removed 8 bases at V and 4 bases at J, with 17 bases between. The length of the CDR3 is 14 residues. Germline V CDR1 and CDR2: KGHSH, LQKENI. The DNA of the CDR3 is TGTGCCAGCCGTGCGGCGAGGGAGGCCACTGAAGCTTTCTTT. Translated, it gives CASRAAREATEAFF.

This chain uses TRBV5-4 with TRBJ2-3; 8 bases agree with TRBD2. The CDR3 is 14 residues long. The J segment lost 3 bases and the V segment lost 2 bases, leaving 2 bases of the junction unmatched. Germline CDR1 and CDR2: SGHNT and YYREEE (reference sequence). The CDR3 nucleotides are TGTGCCAGCAGCTTTAGCGGGACTACAGATACGCAGTATTTT. It is translated as CASSFSGTTDTQYF.

This clone showed up just a few times. This chain uses TRBV7-2 with TRBJ1-4; 9 nucleotides match TRBD1. Germline V gene sequence: CDR1 SGHTA, CDR2 FQGNSA. V lost 1 base, J lost 8 bases, and 8 bases stayed unmatched. CDR3 size: 16 residues. CDR3 in amino acids: CASSLGQGQGREKLFF. The CDR3 nucleotides read TGTGCCAGCAGCTTAGGCCAGGGACAGGGTAGGGAAAAACTGTTTTTT.

The chain uses TRBV5-1 and TRBJ2-7, with TRBD2 matching 7 bases. CDR3 size: 12 residues. V shed 0 bases and J 7 bases; nucleotides not matched to a gene: 1. From germline, CDR1 is SGHRS and CDR2 YFSETQ. The DNA of the CDR3 is TGCGCCAGCAGCTTGGTCGGGGGGGAGCAGTACTTC. It encodes CASSLVGGEQYF.

The rearrangement joins TRBV9 to TRBJ2-5; the match to TRBD2 covers 9 bases. Unmatched junction bases numbered 7, after V lost 0 bases and J lost 4 bases. There are 16 residues in the CDR3. Germline values: CDR1 SGDLS, CDR2 YYNGEE. The CDR3 DNA reads as TGTGCCAGCAGCGTAGGGGCGGGAGGGCCTGGAGAGACCCAGTACTTC. Translation: CASSVGAGGPGETQYF.

This CDR3 is CASSPRQGSYGYTF. CDR3 DNA sequence: TGTGCCAGCAGCCCCCGACAGGGTTCCTATGGCTACACCTTC. The genes are TRBV3-1 (or the pseudogene TRBV3-2) and TRBJ1-2; 7 bases agree with TRBD1. Germline V gives CDR1 LGHDT, CDR2 YNNKEL (reference sequence). J lost 4 bases, V lost 4 bases, and 6 bases had no gene match. This CDR3 has 14 residues.

This rearrangement joins TRBV6-5 to TRBJ1-6; D gene unclear. The germline V gene encodes CDR1 MNHEY and CDR2 SVGAGI. The CDR3 loop spans 14 amino acids. Trimming took 6 bases from V and 0 from J, leaving 6 bases between them. DNA of the CDR3: TGTGCCAGCAGGCGCGACTCCTATAATTCACCCCTCCACTTT. Translating gives CASRRDSYNSPLHF.

J is TRBJ2-7 and V is TRBV18; 11 bases map to TRBD2. This CDR3 is built from 15 residues. Trimming at V came to 3 bases and at J to 4 bases, leaving 5 bases not matched to a gene. Germline V gene lookup returns CDR1 KGHSH and CDR2 LQKENI. CDR3 residues: CASSPTSGNGYEQYF. The CDR3 DNA follows: TGTGCCAGCTCACCGACTAGCGGGAACGGATACGAGCAGTACTTC. Full variable domain (rest looked up from reference TRBV18 and TRBJ2-7): NAGVMQNPRHLVRRRGQEARLRCSPMKGHSHVYWYRQLPEEGLKFMVYLQKENIIDESGMPKERFSAEFPKEGPSILRIQQVVRGDSAAYFCASSPTSGNGYEQYFGPGTRLTVT.

The rearrangement uses TRBV18 and TRBJ2-2, with D maybe TRBD1 (6 bases). This CDR3 spans 14 amino acids. CDR1 is KGHSH, CDR2 LQKENI, per germline. Trimming removed 4 bases at V and 3 bases at J, with 9 bases between. The CDR3 region is CASSLRTDTGELFF. In DNA, the CDR3 is TGTGCCAGCTCACTCCGGACAGACACCGGGGAGCTGTTTTTT.

In its sample, this clone was seen a few times. The chain has TRBV7-9 and TRBJ2-3; 9 nucleotides line up with TRBD1. J lost 0 bases, V lost 7 bases, and 2 bases had no gene match. The CDR3 length is 14 residues. Germline lookup yields CDR1 SEHNR and CDR2 FQNEAQ (reference sequence). The CDR3 nucleotides are TGTGCCAGCACCGGGACAGGGAGCACAGATACGCAGTATTTT. Translating it yields CASTGTGSTDTQYF.

The chain combines TRBV3-1 (or the pseudogene TRBV3-2) with TRBJ1-1; perhaps TRBD1 as D (6 bases). Germline lookup yields CDR1 LGHDT and CDR2 YNNKEL (reference sequence). V was cut by 4 bases and J by 2 bases, with 20 bases left in between. The CDR3 covers 17 residues. CDR3 sequence: CASSPKGGPVGNTEAFF. CDR3 DNA sequence: TGTGCCAGCAGCCCCAAAGGGGGTCCGGTGGGAAACACTGAAGCTTTCTTT.

The genes are TRBV9 and TRBJ1-4, with 10 nucleotides matching TRBD1. The CDR3 extends over 15 amino acids. V lost 2 bases and J lost 8; bases outside the gene matches: 6. Germline V CDR1 and CDR2: SGDLS, YYNGEE. This CDR3 is CASSVGQGNVEKLFF. The CDR3, as DNA: TGTGCCAGCAGCGTGGGACAGGGGAACGTGGAAAAACTGTTTTTT.

This sequence joins TRBV19 and TRBJ1-3; possible D gene TRBD1, 6 bases. CDR1 is LNHDA, CDR2 SQIVND, per germline (reference sequence). This CDR3 comprises 16 residues. The V end was cut by 8 bases, the J end by 3 bases, with 20 bases between. Here the CDR3 reads CASSTPLGHFGNTIYF. Here the CDR3 DNA reads TGTGCCAGTTCTACTCCACTGGGACACTTTGGAAACACCATATATTTT.